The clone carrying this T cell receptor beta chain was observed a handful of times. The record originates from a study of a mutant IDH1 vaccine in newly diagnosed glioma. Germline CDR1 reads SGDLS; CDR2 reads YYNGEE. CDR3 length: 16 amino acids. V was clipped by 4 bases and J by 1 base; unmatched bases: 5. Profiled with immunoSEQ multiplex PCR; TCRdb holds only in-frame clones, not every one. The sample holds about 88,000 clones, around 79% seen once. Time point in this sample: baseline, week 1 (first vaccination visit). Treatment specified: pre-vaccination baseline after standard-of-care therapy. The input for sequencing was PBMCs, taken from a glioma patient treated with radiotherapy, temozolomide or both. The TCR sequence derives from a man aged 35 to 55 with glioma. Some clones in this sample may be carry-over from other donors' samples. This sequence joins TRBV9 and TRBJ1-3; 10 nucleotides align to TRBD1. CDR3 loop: CASSRDRGGSGNTIYF. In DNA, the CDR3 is TGTGCCAGCAGCAGGGACAGGGGAGGGTCTGGAAACACCATATATTTT.